These 10 T cell receptor beta chains share one sample of origin, sequenced in a study of cytomegalovirus exposure and HLA in healthy donors. Primers: 60 Vbeta forward and 13 Jbeta reverse. Produced via immunoSEQ multiplex PCR; TCRdb's table is partial and in-frame only. The table lists around 110,000 clones, around 81% of them singletons. Sequenced material: PBMCs. The origin of the receptors is a woman in her twenties or thirties in good health and CMV-seronegative.

This clone was seen just once. The chain joins TRBV11-2 to TRBJ2-3; the match to TRBD2 covers 13 bases. Germline CDR1 SGHAT, CDR2 FQNNGV. The J segment lost 2 bases and the V segment lost 7 bases, leaving 9 bases of the junction unmatched. CDR3 length: 17 amino acids. CDR3 amino acids: CASNGGTSGIYTDTQYF. The CDR3 region has the DNA TGTGCCAGCAATGGCGGGACTAGCGGGATTTACACAGATACGCAGTATTTT.

This chain connects TRBV6-5 to TRBJ2-7; TRBD1 matches at 10 bases. This CDR3 has 14 residues. CDR1 and CDR2 from the germline V gene are MNHEY and SVGAGI. V lost 8 bases and J lost 6; bases outside the gene matches: 10. As DNA, the CDR3 is TGTGCCAGCGGCTACGCGGGACAGGGGACCGAGCAGTACTTC. It specifies CASGYAGQGTEQYF.

This chain connects TRBV5-1 to TRBJ1-1; the D is unclear. Trimming cost V 4 bases and J 1 base, with 11 bases left between them. The germline V gene has CDR1 SGHRS and CDR2 YFSETQ. The CDR3 consists of 14 residues. Here the CDR3 DNA reads TGCGCCAGCAGCCCGATTCTAGGGAACACTGAAGCTTTCTTT. Translation gives CASSPILGNTEAFF.

The chain employs TRBV19 and TRBJ2-3, with 9 bases aligning to TRBD2. Trimming took 3 bases from V and 6 from J; bases not matched to a gene: 13. The CDR3 loop spans 17 amino acids. The germline V gene encodes CDR1 LNHDA and CDR2 SQIVND (reference sequence). The CDR3 sequence is CASSIIQREVLGDTQYF. CDR3 sequence (DNA): TGTGCCAGTAGTATCATTCAGCGGGAGGTTTTAGGGGATACGCAGTATTTT.

The CDR3 DNA reads TGTGCCAGCAGTCCCCTAGCGGGAGGGTCCTACGAGCAGTACTTC. This gives the protein CASSPLAGGSYEQYF. The chain carries TRBV7-8 and TRBJ2-7, with TRBD2 matching over 12 bases. The CDR3 sequence is 15 residues long. Germline V CDR1 and CDR2: SGHVS, FQNEAQ. The junction had 4 bases not matched to a gene; V was cut back by 6 bases and J by 1 base.

On this clone: The same CDR3 arises from other DNA sequences in this sample as well. This rearrangement joins TRBV2 to TRBJ2-7, with 13 nucleotides matching TRBD2. Germline V lookup: CDR1 SNHLY, CDR2 FYNNEI. Trimming took 5 bases from V and 4 from J; bases not matched to a gene: 2. This CDR3 contains 14 residues. CDR3 coding DNA: TGTGCCAGCAGTCGGACTAGCGGGAGTTACGAGCAGTACTTC. Translating it yields CASSRTSGSYEQYF. Looking up the rest from reference TRBV2 and TRBJ2-7 gives the full variable domain: EPEVTQTPSHQVTQMGQEVILRCVPISNHLYFYWYRQILGQKVEFLVSFYNNEISEKSEIFDDQFSVERPDGSNFTLKIRSTKLEDSAMYFCASSRTSGSYEQYFGPGTRLTVT.

The chain has TRBV28 and TRBJ2-3; the D gene is possibly TRBD2 (5 bases). This CDR3 is built from 17 residues. Germline V gene sequence: CDR1 MDHEN, CDR2 SYDVKM. Trimming shortened V by 3 bases and J by 5 bases, and 21 bases separated the two germline ends. The CDR3 DNA reads TGTGCCAGCAGTTTGGCCGCGGAAGGACCGGCGGGAGATACGCAGTATTTT. Translating it yields CASSLAAEGPAGDTQYF. The full variable domain, its missing parts supplied by reference TRBV28 and TRBJ2-3, is DVKVTQSSRYLVKRTGEKVFLECVQDMDHENMFWYRQDPGLGLRLIYFSYDVKMKEKGDIPEGYSVSREKKERFSLILESASTNQTSMYLCASSLAAEGPAGDTQYFGPGTRLTVL.

This chain connects TRBV5-6 to TRBJ2-5; 8 nucleotides match TRBD1. CDR1 SGHDT and CDR2 YYEEEE come from the germline V gene. The V gene end was trimmed by 0 bases and the J gene end by 5 bases; junction bases not matched to a gene: 3. This CDR3 is built from 14 residues. In DNA, the CDR3 is TGTGCCAGCAGCTTGGCAGGGGGCGGCGAGACCCAGTACTTC. This gives the protein CASSLAGGGETQYF.

This clone was seen a few times. This chain joins TRBV6-4 and TRBJ2-2, with 7 bases lining up with TRBD1. The trim removed 3 bases at V and 3 bases at J, leaving 1 base unmatched. Germline V lookup: CDR1 MRHNA, CDR2 SNTAGT. CDR3 length: 14 amino acids. CDR3 loop: CASSEDRDTGELFF. For the CDR3, the DNA is TGTGCCAGCAGTGAAGACAGGGACACCGGGGAGCTGTTTTTT.

This chain connects TRBV5-6 to TRBJ2-3, with a weak D call TRBD1 (6 bases). This CDR3 is built from 13 residues. V lost 6 bases, J lost 1 base, and 9 bases lay in between. Germline V lookup: CDR1 SGHDT, CDR2 YYEEEE. DNA for the CDR3: TGTGCCAGCACGGCAGGGGGCACAGATACGCAGTATTTT. This codes for CASTAGGTDTQYF.